Sequencing of this TCR beta chain was carried out in a study of T-cell reconstitution after alpha-beta-depleted transplantation in children (dated by TCRdb to about 2016). Study-level background: Using TCR repertoire profiling, the study quantitatively followed how T-cell immune reconstitution unfolded in children after TCRalphabeta/CD19-depleted allogeneic hematopoietic cell transplantation.

In this sample, this clonotype turned up many times. Its antigen is unknown. No base quality information exists; no much larger clone differs at one position. The protocol used for the library was PCR. The sample was run on an Illumina HiSeq 2500. TCR library preparation used molecular barcoding, with unique molecular identifiers applied to normalize quantification of the TCRbeta repertoire. Through fastp at Q25 and MiXCR, TCRdb rebuilt clones from the public reads, retaining in-frame beta chains. Entries that share a CDR3 protein sequence are merged under the most common genes and DNA. The sample table lists 600,000 to 700,000 distinct CDR3 sequences, 16% of them with a count of one. The leading ten clones occupy about 1.1% of the sample. The sequence was obtained from a human donor who donated a stem cell graft to a child with acute myeloid leukemia. This specimen was PBMCs from the stem cell graft donor, taken from the stem cell graft.

The DNA sequence follows: TGTGCCAGCACCACGACAGGTATGGACTACGAGCAGTACTTC. Its product reads: CASTTTGMDYEQYF. The sequence links TRBV5-6 to TRBJ2-7; D gene: possibly TRBD1, on 6 matching bases. The germline V gene provides CDR1 SGHDT and CDR2 YYEEEE. The junction shows trimming of 6 bases on V and 3 bases on J, plus 16 bases between the germline ends. The CDR3 contains 14 residues, cysteine and phenylalanine counted. Left in the record is the CDR3 DNA by itself, 42 bases read in frame from the first base.